This T cell receptor beta chain was observed in a study of cytomegalovirus exposure and HLA in healthy donors. Whole-study findings and limits: DRB1 showed the most TCR associations and HLA-C the fewest in a later analysis, as rates varied by HLA locus.

This clone was seen only once. Its specificity is unknown. Trimming removed 5 bases at V and 0 bases at J, with 12 bases between. Germline V gene data show CDR1 as SGHNT and CDR2 as YENEEA. This CDR3 region has 15 residues. The PCR used 60 Vbeta and 13 Jbeta primers. Repertoires were generated with immunoSEQ multiplex PCR, while TCRdb's copy carries only in-frame clones and drops some. Of 150,000 to 200,000 clones listed, roughly four fifths are singletons. This chain connects TRBV11-3 to TRBJ2-3, with D uncertain. Material: PBMCs. The sequence was collected from a woman in her late teens or twenties in good health and CMV-seronegative. The CDR3 reads CASSPSPTSTDTQYF. DNA for the CDR3: TGTGCCAGCAGCCCCTCTCCAACTAGCACAGATACGCAGTATTTT.